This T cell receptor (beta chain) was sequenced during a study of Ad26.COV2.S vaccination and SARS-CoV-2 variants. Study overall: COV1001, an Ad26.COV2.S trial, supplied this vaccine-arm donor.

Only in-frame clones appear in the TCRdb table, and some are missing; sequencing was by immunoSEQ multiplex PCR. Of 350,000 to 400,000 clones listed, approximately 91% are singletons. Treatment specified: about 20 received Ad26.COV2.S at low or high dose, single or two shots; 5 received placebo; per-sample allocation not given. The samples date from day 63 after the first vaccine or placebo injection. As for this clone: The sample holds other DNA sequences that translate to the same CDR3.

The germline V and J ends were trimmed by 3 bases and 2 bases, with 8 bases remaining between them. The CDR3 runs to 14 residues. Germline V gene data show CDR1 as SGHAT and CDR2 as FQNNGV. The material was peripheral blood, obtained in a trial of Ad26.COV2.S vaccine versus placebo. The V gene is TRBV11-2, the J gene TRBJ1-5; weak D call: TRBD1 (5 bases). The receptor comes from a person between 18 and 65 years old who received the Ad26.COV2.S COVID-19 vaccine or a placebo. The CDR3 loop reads CASSLGGGNQPQHF. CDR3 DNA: TGTGCCAGCAGCTTGGGAGGGGGCAATCAGCCCCAGCATTTT.